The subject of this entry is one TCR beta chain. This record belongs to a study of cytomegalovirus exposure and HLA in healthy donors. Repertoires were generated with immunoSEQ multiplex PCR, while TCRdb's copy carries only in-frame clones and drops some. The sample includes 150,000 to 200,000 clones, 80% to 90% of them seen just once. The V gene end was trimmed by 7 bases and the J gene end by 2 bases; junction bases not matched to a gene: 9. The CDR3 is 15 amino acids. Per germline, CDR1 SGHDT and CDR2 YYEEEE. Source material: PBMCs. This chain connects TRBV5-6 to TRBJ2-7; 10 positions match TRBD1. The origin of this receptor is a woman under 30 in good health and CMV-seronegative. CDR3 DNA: TGTGCCAGCTCCGACAGGGGGCCTCGCCCCTACGAGCAGTACTTC. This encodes CASSDRGPRPYEQYF.